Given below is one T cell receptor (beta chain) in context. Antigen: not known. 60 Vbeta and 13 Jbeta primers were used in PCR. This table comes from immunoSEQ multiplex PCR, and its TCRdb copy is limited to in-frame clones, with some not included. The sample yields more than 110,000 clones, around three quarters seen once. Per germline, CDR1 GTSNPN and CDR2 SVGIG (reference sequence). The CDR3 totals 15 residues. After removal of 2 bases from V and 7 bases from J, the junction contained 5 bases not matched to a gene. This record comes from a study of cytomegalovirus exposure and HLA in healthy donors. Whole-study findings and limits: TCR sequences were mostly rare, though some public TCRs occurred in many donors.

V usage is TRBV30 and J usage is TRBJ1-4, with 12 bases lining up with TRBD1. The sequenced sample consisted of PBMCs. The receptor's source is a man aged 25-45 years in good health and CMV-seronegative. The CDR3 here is CAWSPGTGGFEKLFF. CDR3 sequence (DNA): TGTGCCTGGAGTCCAGGGACAGGGGGCTTTGAAAAACTGTTTTTT.